Following are 5 T cell receptor beta chains from one sample sequenced in a study of blood T cells in healthy people across ages. A second 7 to 11 cycle PCR used barcoded and J-beta primers. One entry per CDR3 protein, called by TCRdb with MiXCR from the 5' RACE reads. The sample contains about 640,000 distinct CDR3 sequences, 58% of which appear only once. Sequenced input: blood. These receptors all come from a man aged 55-75 years in good health.

In its sample, this clonotype was seen a few times. The V gene is TRBV12-3 or TRBV12-4, the J gene TRBJ2-1; a weak D match, TRBD1 (6 bases). This CDR3 is built from 13 residues. V was clipped by 5 bases and J by 5 bases, with 10 bases between them. The chain's CDR3 is CASSGTINNEQFF. CDR3 coding DNA: TGTGCCAGCAGTGGGACAATAAACAATGAGCAGTTCTTC.

Here the CDR3 reads CASSPIAGGDGEQFF. The CDR3 DNA sequence: TGCGCCAGCAGCCCGATAGCGGGGGGGGATGGTGAGCAGTTCTTC. The chain has TRBV4-1 and TRBJ2-1; 11 bases align to TRBD2. The CDR3 loop spans 15 amino acids. The V and J ends lost 4 bases and 9 bases, in that order; junction bases with no gene match: 8. Germline loops: CDR1 MGHRA, CDR2 YSYEKL.

Of note for this clonotype: A much larger clone differs by one base, so this may be a read error. The genes are TRBV5-1 and TRBJ2-6; D is possibly TRBD1 (6 bases). Looked up from germline, CDR1 is SGHRS and CDR2 is YFSETQ. This CDR3 has 17 residues. This CDR3 reads CASSSNTGSSGASVLTF. DNA of the CDR3: TGCGCCAGCAGCTCCAATACAGGGAGCTCTGGGGCCAGCGTCCTGACTTTC.

The chain is built from TRBV15 and TRBJ2-5; TRBD2 is a possible D gene (5 bases). CDR1 and CDR2 from the germline V gene are LNHNV and YYDKDF (reference sequence). CDR3 length: 13 residues. Trimming took off 5 bases at V and 10 bases at J, with 17 bases between the two ends. For the CDR3, the DNA is TGTGCCACCAGCGACTACACCCGGGATAACCAGTACTTC. This gives the protein CATSDYTRDNQYF.

The V and J genes are TRBV11-2 and TRBJ2-5; 8 nucleotides line up with TRBD1. The V segment lost 4 bases and the J segment 11 bases; nucleotides outside the gene matches: 6. Germline lookup yields CDR1 SGHAT and CDR2 FQNNGV. The CDR3 loop spans 12 amino acids. The CDR3 is CASSWGQVEQYF. Written as DNA, the CDR3 is TGTGCCAGCAGCTGGGGACAGGTTGAGCAGTACTTC.